This T cell receptor (beta chain) comes out of a study of T cell changes during pregnancy in multiple sclerosis. Libraries were prepared by immunoSEQ multiplex PCR; TCRdb keeps only in-frame clonotypes and omits some of them. Of 55,000 to 85,000 clones in the sample, 94% are singletons; the top ten hold about 0.5%. The germline gives CDR1 SGHTA, CDR2 FQGNSA. The CDR3 consists of 11 residues. V gave up 7 bases and J gave up 2 bases, with 5 bases separating them. The specimen comprised peripheral blood, sampled in the third trimester of pregnancy. This TCR derives from a female donor with multiple sclerosis, enrolled in a pregnancy study. The J gene is TRBJ1-2, the V gene TRBV7-2; no clear D. CDR3 sequence reads: CASTGNYGYTF. CDR3 nucleotide sequence: TGTGCCAGCACCGGGAACTATGGCTACACCTTC.